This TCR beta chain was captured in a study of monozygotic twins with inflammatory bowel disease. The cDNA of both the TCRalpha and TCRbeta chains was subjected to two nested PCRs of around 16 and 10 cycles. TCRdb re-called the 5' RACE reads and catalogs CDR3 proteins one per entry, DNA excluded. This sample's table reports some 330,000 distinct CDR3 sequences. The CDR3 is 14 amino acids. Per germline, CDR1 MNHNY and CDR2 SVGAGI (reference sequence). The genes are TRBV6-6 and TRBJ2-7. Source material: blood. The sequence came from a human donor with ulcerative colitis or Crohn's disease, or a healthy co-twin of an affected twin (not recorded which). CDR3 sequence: CASSYRSETYEQYF.